A single sample is the source of the 30 T cell receptor beta chains below, sequenced in a study of blood T cells in healthy people across ages. Primers used in a second PCR of roughly 7 to 11 cycles were a sample-barcoded 5' primer and a J-beta primer mix. MiXCR, applied by TCRdb to the 5' RACE reads, yields one record per CDR3 protein. This sample has hundreds of thousands of distinct CDR3 sequences; around two thirds occur once, and the top ten carry around a quarter. The sample taken for sequencing was blood. The receptors here all came from a man in his thirties or forties in good health.

CDR3 nucleotide sequence: TGTGCCAGCAGCTTAGCACCGGGTACGGCCTATGGCTACACCTTC. This gives the protein CASSLAPGTAYGYTF. V is TRBV7-2 and J is TRBJ1-2; D is undetermined. Trimming stripped 0 bases from V and 4 bases from J, with 12 bases between. CDR1 is SGHTA, CDR2 FQGNSA, per germline. The CDR3 totals 15 residues.

This chain connects TRBV6-5 to TRBJ1-2, with TRBD1 as a possible D gene (5 bases). The CDR3 spans 17 residues. CDR1 and CDR2 (germline): MNHEY, SVGAGI. Trimming cost V 0 bases and J 0 bases, with 14 bases left between them. This CDR3 is CASSYSGGLGANYGYTF. The CDR3 DNA sequence: TGTGCCAGCAGTTACTCCGGGGGGTTGGGGGCTAACTATGGCTACACCTTC.

V gene TRBV20-1 combines with J gene TRBJ2-1; TRBD2 matches at 14 bases. Germline trimming cut 3 bases from V and 7 bases from J; bases unmatched to any gene: 2. Germline CDR1 and CDR2: DFQATT and SNEGSKA (reference sequence). The length of the CDR3 is 14 residues. The CDR3 reads CSASGLAGGNEQFF. The CDR3 nucleotides read TGCAGTGCTAGCGGACTAGCGGGGGGTAATGAGCAGTTCTTC.

This clonotype came up once. The chain joins TRBV20-1 to TRBJ2-1, with 8 positions matching TRBD2. CDR1 DFQATT and CDR2 SNEGSKA come from the germline V gene (reference sequence). The CDR3 is 16 residues long. The ends lost 1 base at V and 2 bases at J; junction bases unmatched: 7. The CDR3: CSARALSGAAYNEQFF. The CDR3 nucleotides read TGCAGTGCTAGAGCCCTTAGCGGGGCCGCCTACAATGAGCAGTTCTTC.

This clonotype was detected ten times or more. This chain uses TRBV28 with TRBJ1-1; D remains ambiguous. CDR3 length equals 14 residues. Trimming removed 2 bases from V and 3 bases from J, with 10 bases in between. CDR1 and CDR2 from the germline V gene are MDHEN and SYDVKM. CDR3 region: CASSLGGHYTEAFF. CDR3 nucleotide sequence: TGTGCCAGCAGTTTAGGAGGGCATTACACTGAAGCTTTCTTT.

The genes are TRBV11-2 and TRBJ2-1, with D possibly matching TRBD1 (5 bases). Deletions cut 2 bases from V and 7 bases from J, with 15 bases between. CDR3 length: 15 amino acids. The germline gives CDR1 SGHAT, CDR2 FQNNGV. CDR3 in DNA: TGTGCCAGCAGCTTATCATTCACAGGTGGGAATGAGCAGTTCTTC. This codes for CASSLSFTGGNEQFF.

The chain combines TRBV6-4 with TRBJ2-1, with 10 bases lining up with TRBD1. The CDR3 covers 16 residues. V trimming: 2 bases; J trimming: 4 bases; junction bases outside the gene matches: 5. Germline V gives CDR1 MRHNA, CDR2 SNTAGT. DNA for the CDR3: TGTGCCAGCAGTGACCAGGGGGGACAGGGGTACAATGAGCAGTTCTTC. It translates to CASSDQGGQGYNEQFF.

The chain links TRBV4-1 to TRBJ2-3, with TRBD1 identical over 7 bases. V shed 4 bases, J shed 2 bases, and the junction held 21 bases outside the gene matches. Per germline, CDR1 MGHRA and CDR2 YSYEKL. The CDR3 runs 20 residues. The CDR3 protein is CASSLPVITGTDPFTDTQYF. The CDR3 coding sequence is TGCGCCAGCAGCCTTCCTGTAATAACTGGGACAGATCCGTTCACAGATACGCAGTATTTT.

This rearrangement joins TRBV7-9 to TRBJ2-1; 11 bases fit TRBD1. Losses at the gene ends were 2 bases for V and 10 bases for J; bases not matched to a gene: 10. CDR3 size: 16 residues. CDR1 is SEHNR and CDR2 is FQNEAQ in the germline V gene (reference sequence). The CDR3 region has the DNA TGTGCCAGCAGCTTACACGGGACAGGGGGTTCGAGGGAGCAGTTCTTC. It yields the protein CASSLHGTGGSREQFF.

The chain has TRBV9 and TRBJ2-3, with no clear D. The germline gives CDR1 SGDLS, CDR2 YYNGEE. Trimming stripped 4 bases from V and 0 bases from J, with 9 bases between. The CDR3 is made up of 14 amino acids. CDR3 in amino acids: CASSYGSSTDTQYF. The DNA for the CDR3 is TGTGCCAGCAGCTACGGCAGTAGCACAGATACGCAGTATTTT.

The rearrangement uses TRBV9 and TRBJ2-1; TRBD1 matches 9 bases. The CDR3 spans 15 residues. J was trimmed by 4 bases and V by 4 bases; bases with no gene match: 6. Germline assignment: CDR1 SGDLS and CDR2 YYNGEE. The CDR3 sequence is CASSMGTGLYNEQFF. The CDR3 bases are TGTGCCAGCAGCATGGGGACAGGGTTGTACAATGAGCAGTTCTTC.

This sequence joins TRBV27 and TRBJ2-1; 8 bases map to TRBD2. The germline CDR1 and CDR2 sequences are MNHEY and SMNVEV (reference sequence). V shed 5 bases, J shed 6 bases, and the junction held 9 bases outside the gene matches. The CDR3 sequence is 15 residues long. The CDR3 here is CASSPPGLGVNEQFF. The CDR3 DNA reads TGTGCCAGCAGTCCACCGGGACTAGGGGTCAATGAGCAGTTCTTC.

The V call is TRBV7-3, the J call TRBJ2-7; maybe TRBD2 (5 bases). The V gene lost 4 bases and the J gene lost 7 bases, with 14 bases spanning the gap. CDR3 length: 13 residues. The germline V gene has CDR1 SGHTA and CDR2 FQGTGA. The CDR3 loop is CASSSGIHREQYF. The CDR3, as DNA: TGTGCCAGCAGCTCCGGGATCCATCGGGAGCAGTACTTC.

The table lists this clonotype with a few counts. The chain carries TRBV3-1 and TRBJ1-2; D is perhaps TRBD1 (6 bases). The CDR3 is made up of 14 amino acids. Germline V gene data show CDR1 as LGHDT and CDR2 as YNNKEL (reference sequence). V shed 0 bases and J shed 10 bases, with 15 bases lying between them. CDR3 amino acids: CASSQDFTQGHYTF. The CDR3 region has the DNA TGTGCCAGCAGCCAAGATTTTACCCAGGGGCACTACACCTTC.

V usage is TRBV19 and J usage is TRBJ1-5; TRBD1 might be the D (5 bases). The length of the CDR3 is 14 residues. V was pared by 6 bases and J by 5 bases, with 14 bases between. Germline V gene data show CDR1 as LNHDA and CDR2 as SQIVND (reference sequence). The CDR3 coding sequence is TGTGCCAGTAGGCTAGGGGCAAGATATCAGCCCCAGCATTTT. As protein: CASRLGARYQPQHF.

This rearrangement joins TRBV6-2 or TRBV6-3 to TRBJ2-5; 8 bases line up with TRBD2. V lost 6 bases, J lost 4 bases, and 4 bases stayed unmatched. The CDR3 is 13 amino acids. Germline V gene lookup returns CDR1 MNHEY and CDR2 SVGEGT. The CDR3 DNA reads as TGTGCCAGCAGAGTAGCGGGGCGAGAGACCCAGTACTTC. Protein: CASRVAGRETQYF.

The chain joins TRBV6-5 to TRBJ2-1; the D is unclear. Germline loops: CDR1 MNHEY, CDR2 SVGAGI. Trimming pared 7 bases from V and 7 bases from J, leaving 17 bases between. The length of the CDR3 is 14 residues. CDR3 loop: CASTNGEPWNEQFF. DNA of the CDR3: TGTGCCAGCACCAACGGTGAACCCTGGAATGAGCAGTTCTTC.

The chain uses TRBV27 and TRBJ2-1, with 8 bases fitting TRBD1. The end of the DNA is better explained by TRBJ2-7, so the J call may be wrong. Germline V CDR1 and CDR2: MNHEY, SMNVEV (reference sequence). The CDR3 runs to 16 residues. CDR3 DNA sequence: TGTGCCAGCAGTTTATTTGGGGACAGGTCTTACAATGAGCAGTACTTC. This encodes CASSLFGDRSYNEQYF.

To note about this clonotype: A junction boundary mismatches the germline segment, possibly from a read error. This chain connects TRBV24-1 to TRBJ1-2, with no clear D. This CDR3 is built from 12 residues. Germline loops: CDR1 KGHDR, CDR2 SFDVKD. CDR3 amino acids: CATIDLTYGYTF. For the CDR3, the DNA is TGTGCCACCATTGATTTGACCTATGGCTACACCTTC.

The chain links TRBV29-1 to TRBJ1-5; 7 positions agree with TRBD1. Germline assignment: CDR1 SQVTM and CDR2 ANQGSEA. Losses at the gene ends were 8 bases for V and 9 bases for J; bases not matched to a gene: 19. CDR3 length: 15 amino acids. The CDR3 sequence: CSPASTGASGGPQHF. The CDR3 DNA reads TGCAGCCCAGCGTCCACCGGGGCCTCAGGGGGGCCCCAGCATTTT.

This clonotype has only a few counts. As DNA, the CDR3 is TGCGCCAGCAGCCAAGTCGGGAAGGGACCCTACGAGCAGTACTTC. This encodes CASSQVGKGPYEQYF. The V gene is TRBV4-1, the J gene TRBJ2-7; perhaps D is TRBD1 or TRBD2 (5 bases each). Germline V CDR1 and CDR2: MGHRA, YSYEKL. The CDR3 has 15 amino acids. Trimming pared 1 base from V and 2 bases from J, leaving 12 bases between.

The chain carries TRBV14 and TRBJ2-7; D gene ambiguous. The CDR3 has 13 amino acids. With 0 bases removed from V and 12 bases from J, the gap between germline ends came to 15 bases. Germline V gene data show CDR1 as SGHDN and CDR2 as FVKESK. The CDR3 loop is CASSQDLRIVLYF. Written as DNA, the CDR3 is TGTGCCAGCAGCCAAGATCTGCGGATTGTCCTGTACTTC. Supplemented by reference TRBV14 and TRBJ2-7, the full variable domain reads EAGVTQFPSHSVIEKGQTVTLRCDPISGHDNLYWYRRVMGKEIKFLLHFVKESKQDESGMPNNRFLAERTGGTYSTLKVQPAELEDSGVYFCASSQDLRIVLYFGPGTRLTVT.

The rearrangement links TRBV4-3 to TRBJ2-7, with 7 bases that match TRBD2. With 0 bases clipped from V and 6 bases from J, the junction kept 8 bases outside the gene matches. CDR1 is LGHNA and CDR2 is YSLEER in the germline V gene. The CDR3 sequence is 15 residues long. DNA for the CDR3: TGCGCCAGCAGCCAAGATCTCACGGGAGGAGGCGAGCAGTACTTC. Amino acids: CASSQDLTGGGEQYF.

The chain employs TRBV7-2 and TRBJ1-2; 8 nucleotides align to TRBD1. Unmatched junction bases numbered 2, after V lost 8 bases and J lost 0 bases. Germline CDR1 SGHTA, CDR2 FQGNSA. The CDR3 spans 13 residues. The CDR3 sequence: CASGQGPNYGYTF. CDR3 nucleotide sequence: TGTGCCAGCGGACAGGGCCCTAACTATGGCTACACCTTC.

The chain carries TRBV7-3 and TRBJ2-3, with a possible D match to TRBD2 (6 bases). This CDR3 is 16 amino acids long. V was pared by 2 bases and J by 3 bases, with 15 bases between. In germline, CDR1 is SGHTA, CDR2 FQGTGA. The CDR3 reads CASSLEGRPWTDTQYF. The CDR3 DNA is TGTGCCAGCAGCTTAGAGGGGAGGCCCTGGACAGATACGCAGTATTTT.

The rearrangement uses TRBV4-1 and TRBJ1-6; 7 positions match TRBD1. The V and J ends lost 4 bases and 5 bases, in that order; junction bases with no gene match: 5. The CDR3 totals 15 residues. Germline assignment: CDR1 MGHRA and CDR2 YSYEKL. The CDR3 loop is CASSPGDRNNSPLHF. In DNA, the CDR3 is TGCGCCAGCAGCCCAGGGGACAGAAATAATTCACCCCTCCACTTT.

The CDR3 is CASRGTGRSSPLHF. DNA of the CDR3: TGTGCCAGCAGAGGGACAGGGAGAAGTTCACCCCTCCACTTT. The gene calls are TRBV25-1 and TRBJ1-6; TRBD1 matches at 9 bases. In germline, CDR1 is MGHDK, CDR2 SYGVNS. The junction had 6 bases not matched to a gene; V was cut back by 6 bases and J by 9 bases. The CDR3 covers 14 residues.

The chain is built from TRBV29-1 and TRBJ2-1; 7 bases map to TRBD1. CDR3 length: 11 residues. The trim removed 4 bases at V and 9 bases at J, leaving 3 bases unmatched. The germline V gene has CDR1 SQVTM and CDR2 ANQGSEA. The CDR3 DNA sequence: TGCAGCGTTGTGACAGGGTTTGAGCAGTTCTTC. Translation gives CSVVTGFEQFF.

As concerns this clonotype: A junction end diverges from the germline sequence, so it may reflect a read error. This chain links TRBV11-2 with TRBJ2-7; D might be TRBD1 or TRBD2, each matching 5 bases. Germline-derived CDR1 and CDR2 are SGHAT and FQNNGV. This CDR3 is 15 amino acids long. CDR3 coding DNA: TGTACCAGCAGCTTAGATCCGGGGCAGGGCTACGAGCAGTACTTC. Its protein product is CTSSLDPGQGYEQYF.

The CDR3 DNA is TGTGCCAGCAGTCATGGCTATGGCTACACCTTC. This translates into CASSHGYGYTF. The V and J genes are TRBV12-3 or TRBV12-4 and TRBJ1-2; D is unclear. The CDR3 has 11 residues. With 5 bases removed from V and 4 bases from J, the gap between germline ends came to 5 bases.